This section outlines one TCR beta chain sequence together with its context. These data belong to a study of OX40 agonist ivuxolimab in advanced cancers. TCRdb keeps only in-frame clones here, not all; method: immunoSEQ multiplex PCR. Here the sample spans tens of thousands of clones, more than 75% being singletons. The source was CD4+ or CD8+ T cells sorted from blood, collected in a trial of the OX40 agonist ivuxolimab. This receptor was obtained from an adult with an advanced solid tumor such as melanoma, head and neck, liver or kidney cancer.

The CDR3 coding sequence is TGCAGCGTGCAGACAAACTTCGCTGGAGCTTTCTTT. Its translation is CSVQTNFAGAFF. The rearrangement uses TRBV29-1 and TRBJ1-1, with D hard to call. Germline CDR1 and CDR2: SQVTM and ANQGSEA. With 6 bases removed from V and 10 bases from J, the gap between germline ends came to 18 bases. This CDR3 is built from 12 residues.